A selection of T cell receptor beta chains follows, all from one sample in a study of identical twins. TCRdb analysed the 5' RACE reads with MiXCR anew, one entry per CDR3 protein. The table shows a few hundred thousand distinct CDR3 sequences, with around 9.6% occurring only once. The data were also submitted as part of a second study, on yellow fever vaccine responses in identical twins.

The sample comprised PBMCs. The receptors were sampled from a woman under 30 in good health. CDR3s include the opening cysteine and the closing phenylalanine or tryptophan. D genes are given only for firm matches. Clone size, where shown, is once, few, many, or a class for clones that have expanded.

TGTGCCATCATGGAGTCGGGGGGCCCGGGACTGCTACTCAATGAGCAGTTCTTC | CAIMESGGPGLLLNEQFF | TRBV10-3 | many | . | TRBJ2-1
TGTGCCAGCAGTGGGGGAGACACCGGGGAGCTGTTTTTT | CASSGGDTGELFF | TRBV6-1 | . | . | TRBJ2-2
TGTGCCAGCAGCTTGGACAGTAAGGGGGGCTACACCTTC | CASSLDSKGGYTF | TRBV7-2 | many | . | TRBJ1-2
TGTGCCAGCAGTTACATGGCCTACGAGCAGTACTTC | CASSYMAYEQYF | TRBV6-2/TRBV6-3 | few | . | TRBJ2-7
TGTGCCAGCAGTAGAAAAGCGATGTCTAGGGAGAACACTGAAGCTTTCTTT | CASSRKAMSRENTEAFF | TRBV5-5 | . | . | TRBJ1-1
TGTGCCAGCAGTAAATACGCGCGCTCCTACAATGAGCAGTTCTTC | CASSKYARSYNEQFF | TRBV28 | many | . | TRBJ2-1
TGCGCCAGCAGCTTGGCCTCCGGACCACTCAATGAGCAGTTCTTC | CASSLASGPLNEQFF | TRBV5-1 | many | . | TRBJ2-1
TGCAGTGCTAGAGCTGTGCTAGAAACCTACGAGCAGTACTTC | CSARAVLETYEQYF | TRBV20-1 | . | . | TRBJ2-7
TGTGCCAGCAGTTCCGAACGGTATGGCTACACCTTC | CASSSERYGYTF | TRBV12-3/TRBV12-4 | . | . | TRBJ1-2
TGTGCCAGCAGCCCCCCCGGGGGGCGGGGACCTTACAATGAGCAGTTCTTC | CASSPPGGRGPYNEQFF | TRBV3-1 | few | . | TRBJ2-1
TGCGCCAGCAGCCCGGGGCTGGCTGGGGCTGAAGCTTTCTTT | CASSPGLAGAEAFF | TRBV5-1 | many | . | TRBJ1-1
TGTGCCATCCTGCTAGCGGGAGTACCTGGGGCCAACGTCCTGACTTTC | CAILLAGVPGANVLTF | TRBV10-3 | many | TRBD2 | TRBJ2-6
TGCGCCAGCAAACCCGACAGGGCTCTGACCGGGGAGCTGTTTTTT | CASKPDRALTGELFF | TRBV5-1 | . | TRBD1 | TRBJ2-2
TGTGCCACCTGCCAAACCCCCGCGACAGGAGACTCCTACGAGCAGTACTTC | CATCQTPATGDSYEQYF | TRBV3-1 | . | . | TRBJ2-7
TGTGCCAGCAGCGTAGAAAACAGGGGAACCTACGAGCAGTACTTC | CASSVENRGTYEQYF | TRBV7-8 | many | TRBD1 | TRBJ2-7
TGCAGTGCAAACCGGGACAGGGGAACTGAGCAGTTCTTC | CSANRDRGTEQFF | TRBV20-1 | many | TRBD1 | TRBJ2-1
TGCAGCGTAGGGACGGTCTATGGCTACACCTTC | CSVGTVYGYTF | TRBV29-1 | few | . | TRBJ1-2
TGTGCCAGCAGCCCGGGGGGGCCCTACAATGAGCACTTCTTC | CASSPGGPYNEHFF | TRBV7-3 | . | TRBD2 | TRBJ2-1
TGTGCCAGCAGCTTAGGGACTAGCTTTGCCGGGGAGCTGTTTTTT | CASSLGTSFAGELFF | TRBV7-2 | few | TRBD2 | TRBJ2-2
TGCGCCAGCAGCCAAGCTCCCCACCCGAACACCGGGGAGCTGTTTTTT | CASSQAPHPNTGELFF | TRBV4-1 | many | . | TRBJ2-2
TGTGCCAGCAGTAGGAGAGGGGGGACCACAGATACGCAGTATTTT | CASSRRGGTTDTQYF | TRBV28 | few | . | TRBJ2-3
TGCGCCAGCAGTCGACAGACAAACACTGAAGCTTTCTTT | CASSRQTNTEAFF | TRBV5-1 | many | . | TRBJ1-1
TGCAGTGCTAGAGATCCGGGGGGCAGGGAGACCCAGTACTTC | CSARDPGGRETQYF | TRBV20-1 | many | . | TRBJ2-5
TGTGCCAGCACCCAGACGGGGGCCGGTCGCGAGCAGTACTTC | CASTQTGAGREQYF | TRBV6-1 | . | . | TRBJ2-7
TGTGCCAGCAGCGTCTCGCCTGAACTGGAGACCCAGTACTTC | CASSVSPELETQYF | TRBV7-3 | . | . | TRBJ2-5
TGTGCCAGCAGCTTAGTCGGCTTCACCTACGAGCAGTACTTC | CASSLVGFTYEQYF | TRBV13 | . | . | TRBJ2-7
TGTGCCAGCAGTTTTTTGGGGAGGGGGGAGACCCAGTACTTC | CASSFLGRGETQYF | TRBV12-3/TRBV12-4 | many | . | TRBJ2-5
TGCGCCAGCAGTGAGATTCTAGCGGCCTCCTACGAGCAGTACTTC | CASSEILAASYEQYF | TRBV10-2 | . | TRBD2 | TRBJ2-7
TGCGCCAGCAGCCAAGATTCCCTAGCGGGGGGATACAATGAGCAGTTCTTC | CASSQDSLAGGYNEQFF | TRBV4-1 | . | TRBD2 | TRBJ2-1
TGCAGTGCTAGAGATTTGGGAGCGGGGTCCTACAATGAGCAGTTCTTC | CSARDLGAGSYNEQFF | TRBV20-1 | . | TRBD2 | TRBJ2-1
TGTGCCAGCAGCTTACAGGCGGCGGGAGGTGGGGAGACCCAGTACTTC | CASSLQAAGGGETQYF | TRBV7-2 | . | TRBD2 | TRBJ2-5
TGTGCCAGCAGTAGGGGACCAGGCACAGATACGCAGTATTTT | CASSRGPGTDTQYF | TRBV7-2 | few | . | TRBJ2-3
TGTGCCAGCAGCGTATCGGGACAAATCTCTGGAAACACCATCTATTTT | CASSVSGQISGNTIYF | TRBV9 | . | . | TRBJ1-3
TGCAGTGCCGAGGGCGTCTCTAGAGTCGGCACTGAGCAGTTCTTC | CSAEGVSRVGTEQFF | TRBV20-1 | . | . | TRBJ2-1
TGTGCCAGCAGTTTGTCAGGGGGACTCCGCTCCTACGAGCAGTACTTC | CASSLSGGLRSYEQYF | TRBV12-3/TRBV12-4 | few | . | TRBJ2-7
TGCAGTGCTAGAGTGCGAGGCCCCTGGAACACTGAAGCTTTCTTT | CSARVRGPWNTEAFF | TRBV20-1 | . | . | TRBJ1-1